Following are 3 T cell receptor beta chains from one sample sequenced in a study of cytomegalovirus exposure and HLA in healthy donors. 60 Vbeta and 13 Jbeta primers were used in PCR. The repertoire was sequenced with immunoSEQ multiplex PCR; TCRdb's copy has only in-frame clones and lacks some. The data contain roughly 130,000 clones, 80% of them singletons. The source material was PBMCs. These receptor sequences come from a male donor in good health and CMV-seronegative.

The chain has TRBV27 and TRBJ2-7, with 11 nucleotides matching TRBD1. V was pared by 5 bases and J by 4 bases, with 7 bases of the junction left unmatched. In germline, CDR1 is MNHEY, CDR2 SMNVEV (reference sequence). This CDR3 is built from 15 residues. CDR3 in amino acids: CASSTYRDRGYEQYF. The CDR3, as DNA: TGTGCCAGCAGTACTTACCGGGACAGGGGGTACGAGCAGTACTTC.

This chain uses TRBV5-1 with TRBJ2-5, with 9 positions matching TRBD1. The V gene's germline CDR1 is SGHRS and CDR2 YFSETQ. The CDR3 is made up of 15 amino acids. V gave up 4 bases and J gave up 5 bases; unmatched junction bases: 9. CDR3 sequence: CASSPDGTGRETQYF. The CDR3, as DNA: TGCGCCAGCAGCCCGGACGGGACAGGGCGGGAGACCCAGTACTTC.

The CDR3 protein is CASSPGGGGGGGSPLHF. In nucleotides, the CDR3 is TGTGCCAGCAGCCCCGGCGGGGGCGGGGGAGGTGGTTCACCCCTCCACTTT. The chain couples TRBV7-2 to TRBJ1-6, with a tentative D call TRBD1 (6 bases). The CDR3 is 17 amino acids. The germline V gene has CDR1 SGHTA and CDR2 FQGNSA. Trimming took off 5 bases at V and 9 bases at J, with 23 bases between the two ends. Complete variable domain (other parts from reference TRBV7-2 and TRBJ1-6): GAGVSQSPSNKVTEKGKDVELRCDPISGHTALYWYRQSLGQGLEFLIYFQGNSAPDKSGLPSDRFSAERTGGSVSTLTIQRTQQEDSAVYLCASSPGGGGGGGSPLHFGNGTRLTVT.